This TCR beta chain was recorded in a study of OX40 agonist ivuxolimab in advanced cancers. Context from the whole study: Ivuxolimab was an agonistic, fully human IgG2 monoclonal antibody directed against OX40 (CD134), a costimulatory receptor. Intravenous ivuxolimab was administered to patients every 2 weeks at six dose levels: 0.01, 0.1, 0.3, 1.5, 3 and 10 mg/kg. Of the roughly 52 dose-escalation patients, hepatocellular carcinoma was present in around 20, melanoma in approximately 15, renal cell carcinoma in 9 and head and neck cancer in 9. The dose-escalation cohort was 80% to 90% male with a mean age of approximately 59 years, ranging from roughly 23 to 90. The monotherapy dose-escalation portion (N of about 49 patients) of the phase I ivuxolimab trial is reported in the paper. Three dose-escalation patients achieved partial responses, one with hepatocellular carcinoma and two with cutaneous melanoma. Peripheral TCRbeta sequencing was intended to test whether TCR sequence diversity was altered and clonal T-cell expansion was caused by ivuxolimab. Patients were allowed to have had prior anti-PD-1, anti-PD-L1 or anti-CTLA-4 therapy, and roughly 40% of the dose-escalation patients had been treated with checkpoint inhibitors.

As regards this clone: The antigen it recognizes is unknown. Base quality data are lacking; no much larger clone is found one base away.

What the study reported, not specific to this receptor: At doses from 0.1 to 3.0 mg/kg, clonal expansion was seen in both CD4+ and CD8+ blood T cells between baseline and week 6. After ivuxolimab, CD8+ T cells had more expanded clones than CD4+ T cells on average. Low levels of normalized T-cell clonal expansion were also seen in some nonresponding patients. In the 0.1-3.0 mg/kg groups, partial responders were among the patients with the lowest normalized peripheral clonal expansion, particularly in CD8+ T cells. Which antigens the clonally expanded peripheral T cells were specific for was not determined.

The trial excluded patients who had a history of autoimmune disease or were on systemic immunosuppression. Peripheral blood for TCR sequencing was collected from all dose cohorts at baseline, on cycle 4 day 1, and on cycle 7 day 1. Samples were obtained from an open-label, multicenter, first-in-human phase I dose-escalation trial of ivuxolimab. Adults with locally advanced or metastatic melanoma, renal cell carcinoma, hepatocellular carcinoma or head and neck squamous cell carcinoma were enrolled in the trial. CD4+ and CD8+ T cells were sorted separately from peripheral blood before TCR sequencing. For this chain, trimming is 7 bases at the V end and 1 base at the J end, and the number of junction bases without a gene match is 15. The CDR1 and CDR2 encoded by the germline V gene are MDHEN and SYDVKM. The CDR3, from cysteine to phenylalanine, totals 18 residues. Kept here is only the CDR3 DNA, which spans 54 bases and is read in frame from base 1.

Genomic DNA was isolated from the sorted cells so that the TCRbeta CDR3 region could be sequenced. The immunoSEQ Assay was used for sequencing of TCRbeta CDR3 regions. What TCRdb holds here is the immuneACCESS table cut down to in-frame rearrangements. Part of the clones is not present; checked against another copy, under half of the missing clones reflect an unresolved V gene, and the others are unexplained. This sample comprises tens of thousands of clones, more than 75% of them detected only once. Approximately 13% of the sample rests with the top ten. This clonotype originated in an adult with an advanced solid tumor such as melanoma, head and neck, liver or kidney cancer. The material sequenced was CD4+ or CD8+ T cells sorted from blood, taken in a trial of the OX40 agonist ivuxolimab. The V gene is TRBV28 and the J gene is TRBJ1-5; TRBD1 aligns with 8 central bases. The nucleotide sequence is TGTGCCAGCAATTACCCCTGGGCCGGGGACAGGAGCAATCAGCCCCAGCATTTT. It codes for CASNYPWAGDRSNQPQHF.